This TCR beta chain was sequenced for a study of control samples from healthy donors and cancer patients. CDR3 length: 14 amino acids. The germline CDR1 and CDR2 sequences are SGHRS and YFSETQ. The V end was cut by 5 bases, the J end by 0 bases, with 8 bases between. Method: immunoSEQ multiplex PCR; TCRdb's copy keeps in-frame clones and lacks some. The sample includes about 120,000 clones, 80% to 90% of them seen just once. The chain links TRBV5-1 to TRBJ2-2; D ambiguous. Material for sequencing was PBMCs. This clonotype originated in a woman aged 50 to 65 with colorectal cancer. CDR3: CASRWASNTGELFF. CDR3 sequence (DNA): TGCGCCAGCAGATGGGCGTCGAACACCGGGGAGCTGTTTTTT. Drawing the rest from reference TRBV5-1 and TRBJ2-2, the complete variable domain is KAGVTQTPRYLIKTRGQQVTLSCSPISGHRSVSWYQQTPGQGLQFLFEYFSETQRNKGNFPGRFSGRQFSNSRSEMNVSTLELGDSALYLCASRWASNTGELFFGEGSRLTVL.